This T cell receptor (beta chain) is drawn from a study of metastatic and nonmetastatic thyroid tumors (dated by TCRdb to the early 2020s). Turning to the overall study: Repertoires from peripheral blood and from tumor or nodule tissue samples of malignant and benign thyroid patients were compared.

Germline trimming amounts to 4 bases on V and 4 bases on J, with 9 as the count of junction bases outside the gene matches. Per the germline V gene (reference sequence), DFQATT is the CDR1 and SNEGSKA is the CDR2. The CDR3 holds 14 amino acids from the cysteine to the phenylalanine. Just CDR3 DNA is preserved here, 42 bases in frame from base 1. No patient had received any treatment before thyroid surgery. Using T-cell receptor beta sequencing, the researchers looked back retrospectively at clinical samples from patients, gathered between about 2011 and 2019. The library was generated by PCR. Sequencing instrument: Illumina HiSeq 4000. High-throughput sequencing was used to profile the CDR3 region of the TCR beta-chain in every patient. The original pipeline was this. The researchers built a classifier to tell apart papillary thyroid cancer patients with distant metastasis, based on CDR3 differences among clinicopathological groups. To measure repertoire diversity the researchers used the Shannon index, while the Morisita-Horn index served to gauge how similar the tumor and blood repertoires were. Clones were called with MiXCR by TCRdb after fastp trimmed the public reads at Q25, and only in-frame beta chains were retained. For this entry, the V and J calls and clone size follow TCRdb and not the study's own pipeline. Across this sample there are tens of thousands of clones, with under 40% seen only once. The ten largest clones take up about 16% of the sample.

What the work shows at the level of the full study, not this receptor alone: In both blood and tumor samples, malignant tumors were reported to have significantly higher TCR beta diversity than benign nodules.

This clone was detected a few times. This receptor's antigen is unknown. The record has no base qualities; no much larger clone is one base away. Recombination linked TRBV20-1 to TRBJ2-7; 8 bases in between match TRBD1. Source material: tumor tissue. This sequence originates from a female donor with papillary thyroid cancer or a benign thyroid nodule (not recorded which). Some clones in this sample may be carry-over from other donors' samples. The base sequence is TGCAGTGCTATTTCAGGGGGCAATGTATACGAGCAGTACTTC. It is translated as CSAISGGNVYEQYF.